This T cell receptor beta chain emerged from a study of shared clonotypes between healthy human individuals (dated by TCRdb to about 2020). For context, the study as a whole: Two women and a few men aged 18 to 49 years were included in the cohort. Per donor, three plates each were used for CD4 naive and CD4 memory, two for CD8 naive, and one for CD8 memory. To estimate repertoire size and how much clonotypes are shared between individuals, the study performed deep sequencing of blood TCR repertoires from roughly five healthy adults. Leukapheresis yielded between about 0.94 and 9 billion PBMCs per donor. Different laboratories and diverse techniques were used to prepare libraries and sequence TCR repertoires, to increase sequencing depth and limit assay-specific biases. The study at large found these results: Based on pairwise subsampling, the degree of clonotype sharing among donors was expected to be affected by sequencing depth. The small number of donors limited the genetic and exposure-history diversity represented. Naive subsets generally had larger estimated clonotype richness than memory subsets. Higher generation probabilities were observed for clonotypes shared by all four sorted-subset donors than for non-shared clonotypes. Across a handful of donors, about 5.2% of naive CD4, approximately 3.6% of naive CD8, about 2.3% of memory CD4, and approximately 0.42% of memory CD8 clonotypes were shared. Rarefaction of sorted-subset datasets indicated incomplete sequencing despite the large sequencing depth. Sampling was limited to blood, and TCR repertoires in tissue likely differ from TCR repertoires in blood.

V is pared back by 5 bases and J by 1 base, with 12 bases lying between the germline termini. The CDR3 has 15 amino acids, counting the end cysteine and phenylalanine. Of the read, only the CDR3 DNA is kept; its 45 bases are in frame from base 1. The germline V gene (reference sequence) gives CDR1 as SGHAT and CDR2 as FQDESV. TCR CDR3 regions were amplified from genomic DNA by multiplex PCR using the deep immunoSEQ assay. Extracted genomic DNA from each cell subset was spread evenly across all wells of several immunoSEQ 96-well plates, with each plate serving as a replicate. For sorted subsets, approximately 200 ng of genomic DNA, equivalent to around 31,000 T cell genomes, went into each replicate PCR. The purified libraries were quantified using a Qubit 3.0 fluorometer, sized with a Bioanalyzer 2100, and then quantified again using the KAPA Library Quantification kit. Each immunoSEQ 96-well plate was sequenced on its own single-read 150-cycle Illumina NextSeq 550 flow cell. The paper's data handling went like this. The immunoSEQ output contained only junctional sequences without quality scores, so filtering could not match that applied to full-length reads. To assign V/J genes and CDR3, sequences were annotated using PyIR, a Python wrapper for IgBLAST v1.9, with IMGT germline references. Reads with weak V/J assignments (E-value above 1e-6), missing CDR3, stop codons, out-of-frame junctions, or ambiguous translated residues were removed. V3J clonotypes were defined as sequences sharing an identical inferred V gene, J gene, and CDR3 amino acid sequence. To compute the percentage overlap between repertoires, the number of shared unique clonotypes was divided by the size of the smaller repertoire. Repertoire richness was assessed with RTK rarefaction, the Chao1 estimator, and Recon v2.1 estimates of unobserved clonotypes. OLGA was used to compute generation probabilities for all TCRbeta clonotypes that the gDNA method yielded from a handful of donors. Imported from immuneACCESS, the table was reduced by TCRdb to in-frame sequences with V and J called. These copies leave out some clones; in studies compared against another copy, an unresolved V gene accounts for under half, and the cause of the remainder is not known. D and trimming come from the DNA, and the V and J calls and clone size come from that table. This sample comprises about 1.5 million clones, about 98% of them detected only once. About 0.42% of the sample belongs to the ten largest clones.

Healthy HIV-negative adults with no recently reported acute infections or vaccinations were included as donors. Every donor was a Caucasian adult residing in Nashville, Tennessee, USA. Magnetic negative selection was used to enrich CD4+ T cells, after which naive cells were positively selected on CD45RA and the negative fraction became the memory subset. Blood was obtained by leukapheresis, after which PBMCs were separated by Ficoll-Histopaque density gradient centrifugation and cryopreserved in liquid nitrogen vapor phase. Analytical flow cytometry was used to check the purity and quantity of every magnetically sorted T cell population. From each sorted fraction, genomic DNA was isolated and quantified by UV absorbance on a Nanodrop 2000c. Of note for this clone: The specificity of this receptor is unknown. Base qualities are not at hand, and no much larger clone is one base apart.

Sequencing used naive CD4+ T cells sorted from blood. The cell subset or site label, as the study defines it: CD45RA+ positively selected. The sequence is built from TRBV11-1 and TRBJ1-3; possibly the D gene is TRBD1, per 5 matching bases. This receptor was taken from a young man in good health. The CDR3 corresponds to CASSAEAGSGNTIYF. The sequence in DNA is TGTGCCAGCAGCGCAGAGGCAGGGTCTGGAAACACCATATATTTT.